Listed below are T cell receptor beta chains from one sample, sequenced in a study of T cells in Graves' hyperthyroidism and ophthalmopathy. TCRdb ran MiXCR on the multiplex PCR reads and lists one entry per CDR3 protein. The data contain some 350,000 distinct CDR3 sequences, 15% to 18% of them seen just once; the ten biggest clones take up 25% to 30%. The sequenced material came from blood. Receptor source: a woman aged 18-29 years with Graves' hyperthyroidism that later progressed to Graves' ophthalmopathy. Both conserved end residues are part of each CDR3. Each record gives: V gene, D gene, J gene, clone size, CDR3 DNA, CDR3 protein. The D gene is left open where the match is weak. Where a row states a size, it is once, few, many or the class of an expanded clone; other rows omit it.

TRBV9	.	TRBJ2-5	many	TGTGCCAGCAGCGTAGGGGTTGAAGAGACCCAGTACTTC	CASSVGVEETQYF
TRBV27	.	TRBJ1-4	.	TGTGCCAGCAGTCCGCTGACAGGTGGAAGTGAAAAACTGTTTTTT	CASSPLTGGSEKLFF
TRBV3-1	.	TRBJ1-1	many	TGTGCCAGCAGCCAAGATATATTTTCTCGTACCACTGAAGCTTTCTTT	CASSQDIFSRTTEAFF
TRBV6-2/TRBV6-3	.	TRBJ2-7	many	TGTGCCAGCCAAGATTTCGACGAGCAGTACTTC	CASQDFDEQYF
TRBV18	TRBD1	TRBJ2-5	many	TGTGCCAGCTCACGGACAGGGGGCATAGAGACCCAGTACTTC	CASSRTGGIETQYF
TRBV7-8	.	TRBJ2-1	many	TGTGCCAGCAGCTCACCGTTTGGTAGCGGAACCTACAATGAGCAGTTCTTC	CASSSPFGSGTYNEQFF
TRBV11-2	TRBD1	TRBJ2-7	many	TGTGCCAGCAGCTTAGTAGGGACAGGGTGGGAGCAGTACTTC	CASSLVGTGWEQYF
TRBV14	.	TRBJ2-2	.	TGTGCCAGCAGCCAAAGCGTTTCGAACACCGGGGAGCTGTTTTTT	CASSQSVSNTGELFF
TRBV20-1	.	TRBJ1-1	many	TGCAGTGCTAGACCAGGGAACACTGAAGCTTTCTTT	CSARPGNTEAFF
TRBV4-1	.	TRBJ2-2	few	TGCGCCAGCAGCCAACTGGATCCCGGGGAGCTGTTTTTT	CASSQLDPGELFF
TRBV12-3/TRBV12-4	.	TRBJ2-2	many	TGTGCCAGCAGTTACCCTCTAGCCGGTAGCACCGGGGAGCTGTTTTTT	CASSYPLAGSTGELFF
TRBV9	.	TRBJ2-7	.	TGTGCCAGCAGCCCCGGGGACGTATACGAGCAGTACTTC	CASSPGDVYEQYF
TRBV6-2/TRBV6-3	.	TRBJ2-1	.	TGTGCCAGCAGTTACGGGGGGACCCTCAATGAGCAGTTCTTC	CASSYGGTLNEQFF
TRBV2	TRBD2	TRBJ2-1	many	TGTGCCAGCTCCCGCCCAACTAGCGGATGGAAGGATGAGCAGTTCTTC	CASSRPTSGWKDEQFF
TRBV27	TRBD1	TRBJ2-1	many	TGTGCCAGCAGTTTAAAGTGGGGACAGGGGAGCAATGAGCAGTTCTTC	CASSLKWGQGSNEQFF
TRBV29-1	.	TRBJ2-7	few	TGCAGCGTGTCCTGGGACGCCTACTACGAGCAGTACTTC	CSVSWDAYYEQYF
TRBV4-1	.	TRBJ1-5	many	TGCGCCAGCAGCCCCGGGGGGGTCGGTCAGCCCCAGCATTTT	CASSPGGVGQPQHF
TRBV12-3/TRBV12-4	.	TRBJ2-7	few	TGTGCCAGCAGTAGACCCAACTCCTACGAGCAGTACTTC	CASSRPNSYEQYF
TRBV4-1	.	TRBJ1-6	few	TGCGCCAGCAGCGAAATATACAGAGGAGCCACACCCCTCCACTTT	CASSEIYRGATPLHF
TRBV7-9	.	TRBJ1-2	few	TGTGCCAGCACCCGGGGGGGCCCAGCTAACTATGGCTACACCTTC	CASTRGGPANYGYTF
TRBV15	.	TRBJ2-4	.	TGTGCCACCAGCCGTGGGGCGGGAGCCAAAAACATTCAGTACTTC	CATSRGAGAKNIQYF
TRBV4-3	TRBD1	TRBJ2-5	few	TGCGCCAGCAGCCAAGAAAAATCAGGGGGCGGGGAGACCCAGTACTTC	CASSQEKSGGGETQYF
TRBV14	.	TRBJ2-6	many	TGTGCCAGCAGCAGATCCTCTGGGGCCAACGTCCTGACTTTC	CASSRSSGANVLTF
TRBV2	.	TRBJ1-3	few	TGTGCCAGCAGGGAGGACGGGAGCTCTGGAAACACCATATATTTT	CASREDGSSGNTIYF
TRBV11-2	.	TRBJ2-3	.	TGTGCCAGCAGACGCGCCGGGAGCGGTCGAGGAGATACGCAGTATTTT	CASRRAGSGRGDTQYF
TRBV6-1	TRBD2	TRBJ2-2	few	TGTGCCAGCAGCCCCGGGACTAGCGTCACCGGGGAGCTGTTTTTT	CASSPGTSVTGELFF
TRBV20-1	TRBD2	TRBJ2-3	.	TGCAGTGCTCATAGCGGGAGGGAAACAGATACGCAGTATTTT	CSAHSGRETDTQYF
TRBV5-1	TRBD2	TRBJ2-1	few	TGCGCCAGCAGCTTGGGGGGACTAGCGGGAGGGCCCCGAGAGCAGTTCTTC	CASSLGGLAGGPREQFF
TRBV28	.	TRBJ2-5	many	TGTGCCAGCAGCCCGGACGGCCAAGAGACCCAGTACTTC	CASSPDGQETQYF
TRBV20-1	.	TRBJ2-7	many	TGCAGTGCTCGTCGCAGCTCCTACGAGCAGTACTTC	CSARRSSYEQYF
TRBV6-5	.	TRBJ1-1	.	TGTGCCAGCAGTTCGAACAGTGGGAACACTGAAGCTTTCTTT	CASSSNSGNTEAFF
TRBV20-1	TRBD2	TRBJ2-1	many	TGCAGTGCTAGAGATCTCGCGGGAGCTCCCTACAATGAGCAGTTCTTC	CSARDLAGAPYNEQFF
TRBV7-9	.	TRBJ2-1	many	TGTGCCAGCAGCTTAGTACCTAGGCGCAATGAGCAGTTCTTC	CASSLVPRRNEQFF
TRBV5-4	.	TRBJ1-1	few	TGTGCCAGCAGCCCCCGCGGAGGGGAGGTTGCAGCTTTCTTT	CASSPRGGEVAAFF
TRBV7-2	TRBD2	TRBJ2-7	few	TGTGCCAGCAGCTTTGCGGGAGGGGCGGGCGAGCAGTACTTC	CASSFAGGAGEQYF
TRBV27	.	TRBJ2-2	.	TGTGCCAGCATGGCCGCCGGGGAGCTGTTTTTT	CASMAAGELFF
TRBV7-2	TRBD2	TRBJ2-7	many	TGTGCCAGCAGCTCATTCCTAGGACTAGCGGGAGGGGCGTACGAGCAGTACTTC	CASSSFLGLAGGAYEQYF
TRBV4-3	.	TRBJ1-4	.	TGCGCCAGCAGCCAAGATCGAGCAACAGGGCGGGATGAAAAACTGTTTTTT	CASSQDRATGRDEKLFF
TRBV25-1	TRBD1	TRBJ1-2	few	TGTGCCAGCAAGGGGGCCTTTAGTGGCTACACCTTC	CASKGAFSGYTF
TRBV24-1	.	TRBJ2-1	.	TGTGCCACCAGTGAACTATTCCAGCAGTTCTTC	CATSELFQQFF
TRBV7-6	.	TRBJ2-2	.	TGTGCCAGCAGCTTAGATTTGTGGACGAACACCGGGGAGCTGTTTTTT	CASSLDLWTNTGELFF
TRBV27	.	TRBJ1-2	.	TGTGCCAGCAGTTCACAGGGCGAAAACTATGGCTACACCTTC	CASSSQGENYGYTF
TRBV30	.	TRBJ1-1	few	TGTGCCTGGAGTGCCGACGGAGAAGCTTTCTTT	CAWSADGEAFF
TRBV7-9	TRBD1	TRBJ2-3	many	TGTGCCAGCAGGCTACCATCGGACAGGGAGGAAGGAACAGATACGCAGTATTTT	CASRLPSDREEGTDTQYF
TRBV27	.	TRBJ2-7	many	TGTGCCAGCAGTATAAGGGGGGCGTCCTACGAGCAGTACTTC	CASSIRGASYEQYF
TRBV13	.	TRBJ2-7	many	TGTGCCAGCAGCTTAGGACAGGGCGCGACGTACTTC	CASSLGQGATYF
TRBV30	.	TRBJ1-2	many	TGTGCCTGGAGTATCCGGATAAACTATGGCTACACCTTC	CAWSIRINYGYTF
TRBV29-1	TRBD1	TRBJ2-7	.	TGCAGCGTTGAAGTGGGGGACAGGGGCTCCTACGAGCAGTACTTC	CSVEVGDRGSYEQYF
TRBV9	.	TRBJ1-3	few	TGTGCCAGCAGCGTAGAGGCAGGGTCTAGAAACACCATATATTTT	CASSVEAGSRNTIYF
TRBV5-5	.	TRBJ2-6	few	TGTGCCAGCAGCTTATTTTCACAGGCTGGGGCCAACGTCCTGACTTTC	CASSLFSQAGANVLTF
TRBV7-9	TRBD1	TRBJ1-1	many	TGTGCCAGCAGCGCCACAGGGGGTCGGACTGAAGCTTTCTTT	CASSATGGRTEAFF
TRBV6-2/TRBV6-3	TRBD2	TRBJ2-1	few	TGTGCCAGCAGTGGTCGCGGGAGGGTCTACAATGAGCAGTTCTTC	CASSGRGRVYNEQFF
TRBV12-3/TRBV12-4	.	TRBJ1-1	many	TGTGCCAGCAGTCCCCAGCCGGCCACTGAAGCTTTCTTT	CASSPQPATEAFF
TRBV28	.	TRBJ1-1	many	TGTGCCAGCAGTCCTGGTCGGAGGAACACTGAAGCTTTCTTT	CASSPGRRNTEAFF
TRBV18	.	TRBJ2-7	.	TGTGCCAGCTCCCCCCCCGGTCACTCCTACGAGCAGTACTTC	CASSPPGHSYEQYF
TRBV7-3	.	TRBJ2-1	many	TGTGCCAGCAGCCCCAGGGGGGGTTACTACAATGAGCAGTTCTTC	CASSPRGGYYNEQFF
TRBV7-9	.	TRBJ1-3	.	TGTGCCAGCAGCTTAACGACAACGAGCTCTGGAAACACCATATATTTT	CASSLTTTSSGNTIYF